This T cell receptor beta chain was found in a study of early T cells in non-severe SARS-CoV-2 infection. The V gene lost 1 base and the J gene lost 5 bases, with 12 bases spanning the gap. CDR1 and CDR2 (germline): SQVTM, ANQGSEA. The CDR3 runs to 13 residues. TCRdb re-analysed the 5' RACE reads in MiXCR, keeping a single row per CDR3 protein. This sample has about 80,000 distinct CDR3 sequences, with around 12% found just once. This clonotype came up a few times. The chain combines TRBV29-1 with TRBJ2-7; D uncertain. The sample consisted of whole blood. This receptor was obtained from an adult who was a healthcare worker with PCR-confirmed SARS-CoV-2 infection or an uninfected control (not recorded which). CDR3 protein: CSVEAPFGHEQYF. In DNA, the CDR3 is TGCAGCGTTGAAGCGCCGTTCGGCCACGAGCAGTACTTC.